This TCR beta chain is from a study of regulatory and conventional T cells in RAG deficiency. Study outcomes and limitations: Omenn syndrome and CID/AS patients had around 100-fold fewer unique Treg TCR beta sequences, versus roughly 9.6-fold elsewhere.

Comment on this clone: Its antigen is still unknown.

Germline V gives CDR1 MNHEY, CDR2 SMNVEV (reference sequence). This CDR3 region has 13 residues. J gave up 8 bases and V 3 bases, and 3 bases lay outside the gene matches. Measured with immunoSEQ multiplex PCR; TCRdb has only the in-frame clones, and not every one. The sample holds 20,000 to 25,000 clones, around 97% seen once. Conventional CD4+ T cells were sorted from blood as CD25-low CD127-high cells. This same sample was also taken into another study, of regulatory T cells. That paper states: The PCR used 52 TRBV and 13 TRBJ primers.

The chain couples TRBV27 to TRBJ1-2; 10 positions agree with TRBD1. The clonotype was recovered from a human donor in good health. Sequencing was done on a sample of CD25- CD4+ T cells sorted from blood. CDR3: CASSLTGGRGYTF. CDR3 coding DNA: TGTGCCAGCAGTTTGACAGGGGGCAGGGGCTACACCTTC.